This T cell receptor beta chain was obtained from a study of blood T cell repertoires in COVID-19. This clone has just a few counts. Participants reported their clinical history, and cohort assignment relied on those reports. Under the authors' procedure: The assay estimated nucleated cells by amplifying reference gene primers. Measured with immunoSEQ multiplex PCR; TCRdb has only the in-frame clones, and not every one. The V and J calls and clone size are taken from that table; D and trimming were inferred from the DNA. The sample contains about 160,000 clones, 75% to 85% of which appear only once. The sequencing sample was made of PBMCs or T cells enriched from blood (not recorded which). This sequence originates from a man aged 35 to 55 who had recovered from COVID-19.

CDR3 sequence: CASQDTSGGFYEQYF. The CDR3 DNA reads as TGCGCCAGCCAAGATACTAGCGGGGGGTTCTACGAGCAGTACTTC. The chain employs TRBV5-1 and TRBJ2-7, with 12 positions matching TRBD2. Per germline, CDR1 SGHRS and CDR2 YFSETQ. CDR3 size: 15 residues. The V and J ends lost 7 bases and 3 bases, in that order; junction bases with no gene match: 8.